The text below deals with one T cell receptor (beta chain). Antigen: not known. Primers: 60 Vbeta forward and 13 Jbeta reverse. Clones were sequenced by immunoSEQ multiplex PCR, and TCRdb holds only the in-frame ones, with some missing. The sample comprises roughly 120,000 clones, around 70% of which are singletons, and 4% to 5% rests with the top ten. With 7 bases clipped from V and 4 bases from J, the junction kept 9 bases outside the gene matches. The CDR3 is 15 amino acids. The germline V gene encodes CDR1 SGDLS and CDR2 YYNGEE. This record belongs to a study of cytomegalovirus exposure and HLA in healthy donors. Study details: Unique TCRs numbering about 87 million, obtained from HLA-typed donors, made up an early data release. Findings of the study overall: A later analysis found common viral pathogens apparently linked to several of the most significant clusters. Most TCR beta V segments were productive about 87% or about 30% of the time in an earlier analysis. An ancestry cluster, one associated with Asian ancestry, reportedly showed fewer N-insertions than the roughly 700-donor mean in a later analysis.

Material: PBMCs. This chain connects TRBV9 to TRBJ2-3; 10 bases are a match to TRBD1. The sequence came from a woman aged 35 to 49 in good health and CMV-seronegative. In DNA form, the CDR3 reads TGTGCCAGCCAAACCGGGACAGGGGACTCAGATACGCAGTATTTT. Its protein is CASQTGTGDSDTQYF.